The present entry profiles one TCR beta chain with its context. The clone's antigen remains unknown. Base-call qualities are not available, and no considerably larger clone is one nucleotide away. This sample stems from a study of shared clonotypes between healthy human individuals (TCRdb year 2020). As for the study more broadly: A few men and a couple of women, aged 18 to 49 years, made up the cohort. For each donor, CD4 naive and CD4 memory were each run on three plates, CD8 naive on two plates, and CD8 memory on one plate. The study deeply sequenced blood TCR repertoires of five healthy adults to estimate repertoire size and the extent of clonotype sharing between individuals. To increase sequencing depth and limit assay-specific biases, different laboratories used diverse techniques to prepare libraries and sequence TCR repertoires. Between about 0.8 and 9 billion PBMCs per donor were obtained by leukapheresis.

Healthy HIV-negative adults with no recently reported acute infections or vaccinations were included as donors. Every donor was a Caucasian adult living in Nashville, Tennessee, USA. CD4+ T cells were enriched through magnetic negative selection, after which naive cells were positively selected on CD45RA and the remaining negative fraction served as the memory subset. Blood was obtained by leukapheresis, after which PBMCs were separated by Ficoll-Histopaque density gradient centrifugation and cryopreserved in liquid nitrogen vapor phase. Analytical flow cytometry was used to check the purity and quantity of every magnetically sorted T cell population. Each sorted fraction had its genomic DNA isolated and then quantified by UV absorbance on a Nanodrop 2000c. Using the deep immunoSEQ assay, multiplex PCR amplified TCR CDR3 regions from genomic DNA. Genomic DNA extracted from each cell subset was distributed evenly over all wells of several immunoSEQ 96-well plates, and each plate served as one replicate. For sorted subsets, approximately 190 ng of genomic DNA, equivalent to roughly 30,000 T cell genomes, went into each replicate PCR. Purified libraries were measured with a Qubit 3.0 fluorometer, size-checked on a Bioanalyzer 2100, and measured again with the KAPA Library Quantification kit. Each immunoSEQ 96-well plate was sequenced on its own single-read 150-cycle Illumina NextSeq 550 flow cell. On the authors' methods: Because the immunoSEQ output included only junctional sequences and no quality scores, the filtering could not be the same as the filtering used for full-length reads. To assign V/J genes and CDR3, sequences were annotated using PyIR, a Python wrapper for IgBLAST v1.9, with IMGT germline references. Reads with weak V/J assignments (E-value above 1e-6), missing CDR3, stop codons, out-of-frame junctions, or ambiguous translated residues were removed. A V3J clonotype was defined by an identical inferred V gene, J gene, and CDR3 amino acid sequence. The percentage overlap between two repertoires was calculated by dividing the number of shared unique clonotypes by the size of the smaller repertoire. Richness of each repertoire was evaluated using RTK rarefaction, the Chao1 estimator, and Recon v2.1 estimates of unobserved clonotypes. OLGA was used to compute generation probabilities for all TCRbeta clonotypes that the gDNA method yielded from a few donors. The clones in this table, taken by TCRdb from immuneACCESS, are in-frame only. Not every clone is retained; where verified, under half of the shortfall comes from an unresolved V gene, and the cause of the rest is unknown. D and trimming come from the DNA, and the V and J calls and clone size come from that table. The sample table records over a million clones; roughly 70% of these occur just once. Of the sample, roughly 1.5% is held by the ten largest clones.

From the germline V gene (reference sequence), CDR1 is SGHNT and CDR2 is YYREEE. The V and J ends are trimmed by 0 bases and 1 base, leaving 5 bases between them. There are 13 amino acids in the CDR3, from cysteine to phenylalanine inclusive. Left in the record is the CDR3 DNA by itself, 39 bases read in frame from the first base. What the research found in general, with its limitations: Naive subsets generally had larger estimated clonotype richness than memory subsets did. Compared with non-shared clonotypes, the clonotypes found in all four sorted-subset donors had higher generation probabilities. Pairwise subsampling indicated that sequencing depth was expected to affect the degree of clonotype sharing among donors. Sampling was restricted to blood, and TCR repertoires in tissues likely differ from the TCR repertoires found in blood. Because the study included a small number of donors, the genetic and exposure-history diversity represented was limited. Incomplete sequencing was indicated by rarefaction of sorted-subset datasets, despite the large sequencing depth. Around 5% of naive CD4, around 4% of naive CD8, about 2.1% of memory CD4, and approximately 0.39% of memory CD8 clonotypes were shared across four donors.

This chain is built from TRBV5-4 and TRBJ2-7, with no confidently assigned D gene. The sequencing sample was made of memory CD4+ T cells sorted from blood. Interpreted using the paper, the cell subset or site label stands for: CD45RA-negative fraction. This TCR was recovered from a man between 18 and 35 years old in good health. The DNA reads TGTGCCAGCAGCTTGGTAGAGTCCTACGAGCAGTACTTC. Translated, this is CASSLVESYEQYF.